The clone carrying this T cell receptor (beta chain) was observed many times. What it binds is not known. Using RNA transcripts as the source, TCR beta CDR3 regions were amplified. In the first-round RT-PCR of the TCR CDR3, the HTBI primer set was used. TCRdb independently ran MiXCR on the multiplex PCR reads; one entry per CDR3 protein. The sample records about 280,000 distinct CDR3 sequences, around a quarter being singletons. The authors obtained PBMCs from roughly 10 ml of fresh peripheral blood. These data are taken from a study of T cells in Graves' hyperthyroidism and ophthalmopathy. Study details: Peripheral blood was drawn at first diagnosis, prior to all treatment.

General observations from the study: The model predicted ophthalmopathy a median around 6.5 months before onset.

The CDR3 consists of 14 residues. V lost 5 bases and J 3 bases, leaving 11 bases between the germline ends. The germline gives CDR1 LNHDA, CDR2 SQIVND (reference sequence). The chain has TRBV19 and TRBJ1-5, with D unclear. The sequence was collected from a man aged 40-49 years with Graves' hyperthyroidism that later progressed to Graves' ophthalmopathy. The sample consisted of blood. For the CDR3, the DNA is TGTGCCAGTAGTGGCCAGGCGACCAATCAGCCCCAGCATTTT. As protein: CASSGQATNQPQHF.